What follows describes a single TCR beta chain. Source study methods: Scientists estimated how many nucleated cells there were by amplifying reference gene primers. The protocol was immunoSEQ multiplex PCR, while the TCRdb copy is restricted to in-frame clones and leaves out a portion. The V and J calls and the clone size are those of that table, but D and trimming were determined from the DNA. Here the sample spans some 45,000 clones, 92% being singletons. This entry is derived from a study of blood T cell repertoires in COVID-19. Germline CDR1 and CDR2: LGHNA and YNFKEQ. Trimming pared 4 bases from V and 9 bases from J, leaving 15 bases between. The length of the CDR3 is 14 residues.

The V gene is TRBV4-2, the J gene TRBJ2-2, with D possibly being TRBD2 (6 bases). The sequenced sample was peripheral blood. This sequence was found in a middle-aged man with active COVID-19. The CDR3 protein is CASSRGVSSRELFF. The CDR3 DNA is TGTGCCAGCAGCCGCGGGGTCTCCTCGAGGGAGCTGTTTTTT.